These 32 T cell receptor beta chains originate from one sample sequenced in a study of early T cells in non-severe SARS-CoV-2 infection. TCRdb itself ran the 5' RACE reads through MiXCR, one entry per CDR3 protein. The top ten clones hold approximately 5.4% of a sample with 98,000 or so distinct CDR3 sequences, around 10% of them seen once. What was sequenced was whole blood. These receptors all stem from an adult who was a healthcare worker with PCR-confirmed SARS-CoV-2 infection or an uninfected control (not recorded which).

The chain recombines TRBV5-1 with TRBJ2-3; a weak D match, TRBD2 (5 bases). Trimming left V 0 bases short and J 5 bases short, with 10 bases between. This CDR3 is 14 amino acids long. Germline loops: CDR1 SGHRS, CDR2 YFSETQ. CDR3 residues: CASSLAGSGDTQYF. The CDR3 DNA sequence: TGCGCCAGCAGCTTGGCGGGGTCGGGAGATACGCAGTATTTT.

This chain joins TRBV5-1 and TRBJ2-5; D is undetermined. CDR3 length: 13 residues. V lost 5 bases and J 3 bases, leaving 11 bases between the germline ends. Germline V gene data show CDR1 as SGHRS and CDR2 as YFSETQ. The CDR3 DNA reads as TGCGCCAGCAGTTCCATTCCGGAAGAGACCCAGTACTTC. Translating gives CASSSIPEETQYF.

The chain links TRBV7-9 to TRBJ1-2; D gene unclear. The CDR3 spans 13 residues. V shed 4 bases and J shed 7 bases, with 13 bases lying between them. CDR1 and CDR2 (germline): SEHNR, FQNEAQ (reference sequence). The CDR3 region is CASSSTSLSGYTF. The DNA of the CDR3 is TGTGCCAGCAGCTCGACTTCCCTCTCTGGCTACACCTTC.

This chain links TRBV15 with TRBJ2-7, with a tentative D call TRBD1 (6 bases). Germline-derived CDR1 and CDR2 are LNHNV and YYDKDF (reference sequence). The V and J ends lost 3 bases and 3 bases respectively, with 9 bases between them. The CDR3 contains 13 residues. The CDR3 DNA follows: TGTGCCACCAGCAGGGACAGTTTCTACGAGCAGTACTTC. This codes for CATSRDSFYEQYF.

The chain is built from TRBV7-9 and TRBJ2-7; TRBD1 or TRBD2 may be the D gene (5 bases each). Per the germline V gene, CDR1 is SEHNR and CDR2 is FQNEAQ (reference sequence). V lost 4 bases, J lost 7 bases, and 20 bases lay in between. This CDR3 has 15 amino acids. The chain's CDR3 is CASSSIGALASEQYF. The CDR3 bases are TGTGCCAGCAGCTCTATCGGGGCTTTGGCTTCTGAGCAGTACTTC.

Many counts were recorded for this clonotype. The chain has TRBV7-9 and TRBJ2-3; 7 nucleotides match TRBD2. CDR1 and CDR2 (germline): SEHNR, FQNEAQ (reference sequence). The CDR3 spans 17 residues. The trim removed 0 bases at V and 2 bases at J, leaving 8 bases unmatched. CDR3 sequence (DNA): TGTGCCAGCAGCTTAGCGGGGAGGGGCTTGTCCACAGATACGCAGTATTTT. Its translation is CASSLAGRGLSTDTQYF. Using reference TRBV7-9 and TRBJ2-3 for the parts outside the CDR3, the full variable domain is DTGVSQNPRHKITKRGQNVTFRCDPISEHNRLYWYRQTLGQGPEFLTYFQNEAQLEKSRLLSDRFSAERPKGSFSTLEIQRTEQGDSAMYLCASSLAGRGLSTDTQYFGPGTRLTVL.

The CDR3 DNA reads TGTGCCAGCAGTTCTATCTCTATAGGGCCCCGTTACAATGAGCAGTTCTTC. This encodes CASSSISIGPRYNEQFF. V usage is TRBV12-3 or TRBV12-4 and J usage is TRBJ2-1; D gene unclear. Deletions cut 4 bases from V and 4 bases from J, with 20 bases between. This CDR3 region has 17 residues.

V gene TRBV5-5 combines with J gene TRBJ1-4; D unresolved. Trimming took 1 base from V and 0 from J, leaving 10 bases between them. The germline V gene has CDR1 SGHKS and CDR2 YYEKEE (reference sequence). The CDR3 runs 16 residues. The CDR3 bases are TGTGCCAGCAGCTTGCCGGGTAGTGCAACTAATGAAAAACTGTTTTTT. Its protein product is CASSLPGSATNEKLFF.

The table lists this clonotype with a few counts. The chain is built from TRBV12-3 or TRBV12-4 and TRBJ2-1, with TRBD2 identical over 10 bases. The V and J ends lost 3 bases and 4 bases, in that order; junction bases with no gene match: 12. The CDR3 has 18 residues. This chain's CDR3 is CASSFVGLAGAPYNEQFF. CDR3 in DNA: TGTGCCAGCAGTTTCGTCGGGCTAGCGGGAGCCCCTTACAATGAGCAGTTCTTC.

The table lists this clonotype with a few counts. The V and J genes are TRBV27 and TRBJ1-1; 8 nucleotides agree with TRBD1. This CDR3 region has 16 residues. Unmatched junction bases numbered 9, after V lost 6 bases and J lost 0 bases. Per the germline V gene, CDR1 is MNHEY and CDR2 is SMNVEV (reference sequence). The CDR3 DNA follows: TGTGCCAGCAGACCTTTCGGGGGACAGGTGAACACTGAAGCTTTCTTT. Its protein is CASRPFGGQVNTEAFF.

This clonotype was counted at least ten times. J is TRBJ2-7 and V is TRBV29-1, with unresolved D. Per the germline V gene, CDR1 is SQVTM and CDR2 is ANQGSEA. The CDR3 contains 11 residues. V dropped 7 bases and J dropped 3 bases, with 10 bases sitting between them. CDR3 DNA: TGCAGCGGGGGTGGGTACTACGAGCAGTACTTC. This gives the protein CSGGGYYEQYF.

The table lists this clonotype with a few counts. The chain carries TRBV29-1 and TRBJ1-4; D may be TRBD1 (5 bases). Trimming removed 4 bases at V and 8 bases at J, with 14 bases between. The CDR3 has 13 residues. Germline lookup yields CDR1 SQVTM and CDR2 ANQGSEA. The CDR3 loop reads CSVGNAGIEKLFF. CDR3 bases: TGCAGCGTTGGTAACGCAGGGATCGAAAAACTGTTTTTT.

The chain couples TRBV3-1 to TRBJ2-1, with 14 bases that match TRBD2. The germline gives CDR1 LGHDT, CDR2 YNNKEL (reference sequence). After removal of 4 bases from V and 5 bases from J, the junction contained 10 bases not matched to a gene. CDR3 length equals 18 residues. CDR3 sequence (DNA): TGTGCCAGCAGCCCTTGGACTAGCGGGAGGCCAGGACACAATGAGCAGTTCTTC. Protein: CASSPWTSGRPGHNEQFF.

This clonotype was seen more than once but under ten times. The CDR3 reads CSVGGNRADYGYTF. The CDR3 DNA follows: TGCAGCGTTGGGGGAAACAGGGCGGACTATGGCTACACCTTC. The chain has TRBV29-1 and TRBJ1-2, with D tentatively TRBD1 (6 bases). The CDR3 sequence is 14 residues long. V dropped 4 bases and J dropped 3 bases, with 15 bases sitting between them. The germline V gene has CDR1 SQVTM and CDR2 ANQGSEA.

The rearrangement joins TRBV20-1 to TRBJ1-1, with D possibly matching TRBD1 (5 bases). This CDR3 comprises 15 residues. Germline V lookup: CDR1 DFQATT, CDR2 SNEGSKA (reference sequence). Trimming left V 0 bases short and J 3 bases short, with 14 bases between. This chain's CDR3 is CSARESGGSHTEAFF. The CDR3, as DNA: TGCAGTGCTAGAGAGAGCGGGGGATCCCACACTGAAGCTTTCTTT.

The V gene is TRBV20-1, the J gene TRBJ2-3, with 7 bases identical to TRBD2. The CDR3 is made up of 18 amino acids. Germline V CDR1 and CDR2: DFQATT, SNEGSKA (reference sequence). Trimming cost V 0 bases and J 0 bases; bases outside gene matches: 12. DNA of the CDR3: TGCAGTGCTAGAGATGGCCAGCGGGGCCAACATAGCACAGATACGCAGTATTTT. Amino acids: CSARDGQRGQHSTDTQYF.

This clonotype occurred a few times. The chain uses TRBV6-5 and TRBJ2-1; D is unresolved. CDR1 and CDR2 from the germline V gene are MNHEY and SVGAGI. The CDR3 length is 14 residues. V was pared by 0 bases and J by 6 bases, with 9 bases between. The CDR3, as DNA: TGTGCCAGCAGTTACTCCACAGTAGGCAATGAGCAGTTCTTC. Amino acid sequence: CASSYSTVGNEQFF.

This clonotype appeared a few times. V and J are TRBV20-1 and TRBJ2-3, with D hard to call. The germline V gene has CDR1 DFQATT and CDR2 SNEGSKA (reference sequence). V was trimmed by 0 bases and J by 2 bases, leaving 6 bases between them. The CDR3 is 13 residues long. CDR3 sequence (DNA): TGCAGTGCTAGAGACACTATCACAGATACGCAGTATTTT. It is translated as CSARDTITDTQYF.

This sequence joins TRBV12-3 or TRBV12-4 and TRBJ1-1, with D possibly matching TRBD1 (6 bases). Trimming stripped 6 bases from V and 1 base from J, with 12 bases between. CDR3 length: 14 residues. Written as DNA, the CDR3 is TGTGCCAGCAGGGGAGGACAGCCGAACACTGAAGCTTTCTTT. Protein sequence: CASRGGQPNTEAFF.

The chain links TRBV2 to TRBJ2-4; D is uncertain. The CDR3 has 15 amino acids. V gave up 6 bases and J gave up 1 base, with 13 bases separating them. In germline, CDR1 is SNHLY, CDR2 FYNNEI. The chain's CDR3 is CASRSTAVAKNIQYF. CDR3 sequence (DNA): TGTGCCAGCAGATCCACGGCAGTCGCCAAAAACATTCAGTACTTC.

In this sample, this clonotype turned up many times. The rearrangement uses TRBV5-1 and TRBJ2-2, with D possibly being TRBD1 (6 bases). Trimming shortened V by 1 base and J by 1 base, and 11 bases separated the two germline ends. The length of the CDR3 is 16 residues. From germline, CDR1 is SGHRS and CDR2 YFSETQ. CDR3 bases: TGCGCCAGCAGCTTGTCGGCAGGGGAGAACACCGGGGAGCTGTTTTTT. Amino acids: CASSLSAGENTGELFF.

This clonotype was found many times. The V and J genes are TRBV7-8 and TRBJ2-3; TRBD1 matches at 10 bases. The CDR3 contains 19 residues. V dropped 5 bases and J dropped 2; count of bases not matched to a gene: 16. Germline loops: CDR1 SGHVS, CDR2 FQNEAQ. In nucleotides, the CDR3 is TGTGCCAGCAGCATCCACCGGGACAGGGGACGTGGGCTCACAGATACGCAGTATTTT. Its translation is CASSIHRDRGRGLTDTQYF.

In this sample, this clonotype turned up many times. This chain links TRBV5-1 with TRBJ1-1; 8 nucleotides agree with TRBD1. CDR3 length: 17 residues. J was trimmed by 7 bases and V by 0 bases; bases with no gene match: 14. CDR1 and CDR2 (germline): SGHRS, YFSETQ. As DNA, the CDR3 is TGCGCCAGCAGCTTGGGACAGGGGATAAGTACGGGAGGTGAAGCTTTCTTT. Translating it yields CASSLGQGISTGGEAFF.

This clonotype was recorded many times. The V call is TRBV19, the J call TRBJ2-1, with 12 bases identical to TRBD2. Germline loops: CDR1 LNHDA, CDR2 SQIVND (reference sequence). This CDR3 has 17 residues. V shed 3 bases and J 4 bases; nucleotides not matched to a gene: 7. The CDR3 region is CASSIQGTSGPYNEQFF. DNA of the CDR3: TGTGCCAGTAGTATTCAGGGGACTAGCGGGCCTTACAATGAGCAGTTCTTC.

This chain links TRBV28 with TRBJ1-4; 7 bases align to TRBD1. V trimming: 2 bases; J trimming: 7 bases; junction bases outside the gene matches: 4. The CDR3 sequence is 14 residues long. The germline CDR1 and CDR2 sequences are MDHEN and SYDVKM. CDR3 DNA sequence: TGTGCCAGCAGTTTACAGGGGGGGCGTGAAAAACTGTTTTTT. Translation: CASSLQGGREKLFF.

This CDR3 reads CASSLGRSYNEQFF. DNA of the CDR3: TGTGCCAGCAGCCTCGGACGGAGCTACAATGAGCAGTTCTTC. This chain connects TRBV9 to TRBJ2-1, with D hard to call. Germline V lookup: CDR1 SGDLS, CDR2 YYNGEE. Trimming took off 4 bases at V and 3 bases at J, with 11 bases between the two ends. The CDR3 covers 14 residues.

The CDR3 loop reads CASSFAGNTEAFF. The CDR3 DNA sequence: TGTGCCAGCAGCTTTGCCGGGAACACTGAAGCTTTCTTT. This chain joins TRBV7-3 and TRBJ1-1; D not certain. With 3 bases removed from V and 1 base from J, the gap between germline ends came to 6 bases. The CDR3 consists of 13 residues. Germline V gene sequence: CDR1 SGHTA, CDR2 FQGTGA.

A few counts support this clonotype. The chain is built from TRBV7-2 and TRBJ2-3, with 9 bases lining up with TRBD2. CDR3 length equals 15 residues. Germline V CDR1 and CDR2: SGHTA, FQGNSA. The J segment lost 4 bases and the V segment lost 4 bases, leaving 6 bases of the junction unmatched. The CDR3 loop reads CASSYGTSRADTQYF. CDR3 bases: TGTGCCAGCAGCTACGGGACTAGCAGGGCAGATACGCAGTATTTT. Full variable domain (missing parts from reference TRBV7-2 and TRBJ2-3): GAGVSQSPSNKVTEKGKDVELRCDPISGHTALYWYRQSLGQGLEFLIYFQGNSAPDKSGLPSDRFSAERTGGSVSTLTIQRTQQEDSAVYLCASSYGTSRADTQYFGPGTRLTVL.

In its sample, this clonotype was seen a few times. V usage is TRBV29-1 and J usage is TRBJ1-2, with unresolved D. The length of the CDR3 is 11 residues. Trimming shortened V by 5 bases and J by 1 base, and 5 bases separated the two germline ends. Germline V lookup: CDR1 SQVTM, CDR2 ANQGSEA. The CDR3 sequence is CSVRFNYGYTF. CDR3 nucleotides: TGCAGCGTTAGGTTTAACTATGGCTACACCTTC.

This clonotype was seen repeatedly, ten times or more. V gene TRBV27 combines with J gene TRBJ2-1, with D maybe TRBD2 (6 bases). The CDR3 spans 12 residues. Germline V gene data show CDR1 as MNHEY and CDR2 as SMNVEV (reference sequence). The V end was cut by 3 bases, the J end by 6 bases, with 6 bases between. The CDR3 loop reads CASSLGGNEQFF. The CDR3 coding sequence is TGTGCCAGCAGTTTGGGGGGCAATGAGCAGTTCTTC.

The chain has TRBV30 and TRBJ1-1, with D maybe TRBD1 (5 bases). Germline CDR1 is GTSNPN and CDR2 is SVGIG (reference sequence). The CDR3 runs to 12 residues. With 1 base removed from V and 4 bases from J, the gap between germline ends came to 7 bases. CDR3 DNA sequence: TGTGCCTGGAGTGAAAGGGGCACTGAAGCTTTCTTT. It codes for CAWSERGTEAFF.

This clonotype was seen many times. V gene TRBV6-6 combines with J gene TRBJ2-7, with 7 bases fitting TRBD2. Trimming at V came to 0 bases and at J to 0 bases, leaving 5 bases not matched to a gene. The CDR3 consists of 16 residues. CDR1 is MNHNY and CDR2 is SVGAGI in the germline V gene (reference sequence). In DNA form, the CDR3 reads TGTGCCAGCAGTTACTCCCAGCGGGGCCTCTCCTACGAGCAGTACTTC. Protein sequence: CASSYSQRGLSYEQYF.